This TCR beta chain was captured by sequencing in a study of T cell changes during pregnancy in multiple sclerosis. CDR3 length: 12 amino acids. CDR1 is SNHLY and CDR2 is FYNNEI in the germline V gene. Profiled with immunoSEQ multiplex PCR; TCRdb holds only in-frame clones, not every one. Of some 45,000 clones listed, around 95% are singletons. A note on this clone: The junction does not match germline at one end; this may be a read error.

The sequence came from a female donor with multiple sclerosis, enrolled in a pregnancy study. The gene calls are TRBV2 and TRBJ2-3; D perhaps matches TRBD1 (6 bases). This specimen consisted of CD8+ T cells from peripheral blood mononuclear cells, obtained in the first trimester of pregnancy. The CDR3 loop reads CASGDRPDTQYF. In DNA, the CDR3 is TGTGCCAGCGGTGACAGGCCAGATACGCAGTATTTT.